This T cell receptor (beta chain) was identified in a study of T cells in Graves' hyperthyroidism and ophthalmopathy. With 0 bases removed from V and 6 bases from J, the gap between germline ends came to 8 bases. Per the germline V gene, CDR1 is ENHRY and CDR2 is SYGVKD. The CDR3 has 13 residues. With a duration under 2 months, the hyperthyroidism was newly diagnosed in patients aged 18 to 65. TCR beta CDR3 region amplification was performed from RNA transcripts. The study used the HTBI primer set for a first-round RT-PCR of the TCR CDR3. TCRdb fed the multiplex PCR reads into MiXCR, producing one record per CDR3 protein. Of about 610,000 distinct CDR3 sequences in the sample, 46% were seen once.

Specimen: peripheral blood or thyroid tissue (not recorded which). The receptor was isolated from a woman in her late teens or twenties with Graves' hyperthyroidism. The genes are TRBV10-3 and TRBJ1-2; no reliable D call. CDR3 bases: TGTGCCATCAGTGAGTCTTCGGGGAATGGCTACACCTTC. It codes for CAISESSGNGYTF.